This T cell receptor beta chain was identified during a study of shared T cell receptors in the human thymus. Using immunoSEQ multiplex PCR, the repertoire was profiled, and TCRdb retains in-frame clones only, with some absent. The sample records about 540,000 clones, approximately 80% being singletons. The CDR3 totals 15 residues. Germline V gene lookup returns CDR1 SGHTA and CDR2 FQGNSA. The ends lost 2 bases at V and 5 bases at J; junction bases unmatched: 6. The same specimen was also included in a second study, on human thymus T cells. From that study: The donors were infants in Finland with congenital heart defects, otherwise immunologically healthy. Corrective heart surgery yielded the resections from which the thymus tissue came. Within thymic and blood repertoires, V and J gene usage appeared to be biased.

Sequences were obtained from thymocytes. The chain has TRBV7-2 and TRBJ2-5; TRBD1 matches at 9 bases. The clonotype was recovered from a boy under two years old with a congenital heart defect. The CDR3 nucleotides are TGTGCCAGCAGCTTATCACAGGGGGCGGAGGAGACCCAGTACTTC. It specifies CASSLSQGAEETQYF.